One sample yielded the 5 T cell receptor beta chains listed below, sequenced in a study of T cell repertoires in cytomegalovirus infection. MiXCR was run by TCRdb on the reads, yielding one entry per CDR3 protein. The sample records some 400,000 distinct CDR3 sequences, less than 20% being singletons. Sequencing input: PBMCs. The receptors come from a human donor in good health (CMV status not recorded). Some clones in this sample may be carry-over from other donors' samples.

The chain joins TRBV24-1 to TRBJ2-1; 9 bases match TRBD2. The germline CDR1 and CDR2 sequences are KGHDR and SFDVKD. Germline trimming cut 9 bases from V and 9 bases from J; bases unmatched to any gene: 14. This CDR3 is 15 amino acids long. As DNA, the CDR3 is TGTGCCACCGAGAAGCTCGCGGGGGGGCTCGGTGAGCAGTTCTTC. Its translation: CATEKLAGGLGEQFF.

The CDR3 DNA sequence: TGTGCCACCAGCACCAACAGGGGATCACCCCTCCACTTT. Amino acid sequence: CATSTNRGSPLHF. The rearrangement links TRBV15 to TRBJ1-6; 7 nucleotides align to TRBD1. Germline values: CDR1 LNHNV, CDR2 YYDKDF (reference sequence). Trimming took 4 bases from V and 10 from J; bases not matched to a gene: 4. There are 13 residues in the CDR3. The whole variable domain, remainder taken from reference TRBV15 and TRBJ1-6, is DAMVIQNPRYQVTQFGKPVTLSCSQTLNHNVMYWYQQKSSQAPKLLFHYYDKDFNNEADTPDNFQSRRPNTSFCFLDIRSPGLGDTAMYLCATSTNRGSPLHFGNGTRLTVT.

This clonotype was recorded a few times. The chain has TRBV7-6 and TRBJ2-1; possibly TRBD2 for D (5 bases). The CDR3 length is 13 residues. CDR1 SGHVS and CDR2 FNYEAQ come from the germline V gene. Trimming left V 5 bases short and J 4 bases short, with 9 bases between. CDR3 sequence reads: CASSVRDYNEQFF. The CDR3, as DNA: TGTGCCAGCAGCGTCCGGGATTACAATGAGCAGTTCTTC.

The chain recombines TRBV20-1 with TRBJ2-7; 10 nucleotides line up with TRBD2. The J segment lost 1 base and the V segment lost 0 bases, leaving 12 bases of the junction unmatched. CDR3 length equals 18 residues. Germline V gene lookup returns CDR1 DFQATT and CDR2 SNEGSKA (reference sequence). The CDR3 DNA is TGCAGTGCTAGAGATCCCTCAATCACTAGCGGGGATTCCTACGAGCAGTACTTC. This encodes CSARDPSITSGDSYEQYF.

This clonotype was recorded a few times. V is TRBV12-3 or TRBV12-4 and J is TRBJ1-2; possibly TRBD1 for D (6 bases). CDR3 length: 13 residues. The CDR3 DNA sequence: TGTGCAGATGGGGACAAACTAAACTATGGCTACACCTTC. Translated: CADGDKLNYGYTF.